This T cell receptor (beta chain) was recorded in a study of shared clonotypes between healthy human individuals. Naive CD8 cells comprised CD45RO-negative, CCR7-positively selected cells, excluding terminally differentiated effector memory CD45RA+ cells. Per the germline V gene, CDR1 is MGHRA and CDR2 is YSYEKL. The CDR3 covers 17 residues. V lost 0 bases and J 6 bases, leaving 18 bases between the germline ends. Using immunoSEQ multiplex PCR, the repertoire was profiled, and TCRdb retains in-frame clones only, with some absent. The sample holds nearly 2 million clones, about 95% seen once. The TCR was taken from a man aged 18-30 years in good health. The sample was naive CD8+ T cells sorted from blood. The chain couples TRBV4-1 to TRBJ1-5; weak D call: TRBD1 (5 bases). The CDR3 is CASSQDSWGANFQPQHF. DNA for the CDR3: TGCGCCAGCAGCCAAGATTCTTGGGGCGCGAATTTTCAGCCCCAGCATTTT.